One and the same sample provided the 19 T cell receptor beta chains below, sequenced in a study of shared clonotypes between healthy human individuals. The naive CD8 subset, CD45RO-negative cells positively selected for CCR7, excluded terminally differentiated effector memory CD45RA+ cells. Sequencing was performed with immunoSEQ multiplex PCR; in TCRdb, only in-frame clones are kept and a portion is missing. Here the sample spans millions of clones, roughly 91% being singletons. Sequencing input: naive CD8+ T cells from PBMCs. The origin of the receptors is a man between 18 and 35 years old in good health. Some clones in this sample may be carry-over from other donors' samples.

This clone appeared once. In the same sample, other DNA sequences code for this CDR3. V gene TRBV9 combines with J gene TRBJ2-7; D is undetermined. Germline loops: CDR1 SGDLS, CDR2 YYNGEE. The CDR3 runs to 13 residues. Trimming removed 0 bases at V and 1 base at J, with 5 bases between. CDR3 amino acids: CASSVGPSYEQYF. In nucleotides, the CDR3 is TGTGCCAGCAGCGTAGGCCCATCCTACGAGCAGTACTTC.

This clone was found once. V usage is TRBV4-3 and J usage is TRBJ2-1; TRBD2 matches at 10 bases. With V trimmed by 0 bases and J by 10 bases, 15 bases remained unmatched. There are 18 residues in the CDR3. Germline V gene sequence: CDR1 LGHNA, CDR2 YSLEER. The CDR3 sequence: CASSQDRVTSGGAIEQFF. In DNA, the CDR3 is TGCGCCAGCAGCCAAGATCGGGTGACCAGCGGGGGGGCTATAGAGCAGTTCTTC.

With regard to this clone: This same CDR3 is encoded by further DNA sequences in the sample. V is TRBV9 and J is TRBJ1-4, with 9 bases aligning to TRBD1. V lost 2 bases and J lost 5; bases outside the gene matches: 1. Germline CDR1 reads SGDLS; CDR2 reads YYNGEE. This CDR3 is built from 14 residues. CDR3 coding DNA: TGTGCCAGCAGCGTTGGACAGGGGAATGAAAAACTGTTTTTT. This sequence encodes CASSVGQGNEKLFF.

V is TRBV29-1 and J is TRBJ1-4, with a possible D match to TRBD1 (5 bases). The CDR3 spans 13 residues. Trimming took 6 bases from V and 3 from J, leaving 11 bases between them. Per germline, CDR1 SQVTM and CDR2 ANQGSEA. CDR3 DNA: TGCAGCGTACAGGTTGGAGCTAATGAAAAACTGTTTTTT. Translating gives CSVQVGANEKLFF.

The chain has TRBV27 and TRBJ2-3; 8 bases are shared with TRBD2. Germline values: CDR1 MNHEY, CDR2 SMNVEV (reference sequence). V was pared by 3 bases and J by 6 bases, with 11 bases of the junction left unmatched. The CDR3 runs 16 residues. The CDR3 region is CASSLVAGTVGDTQYF. The CDR3 DNA is TGTGCCAGCAGTTTGGTAGCGGGAACCGTGGGGGATACGCAGTATTTT.

The V and J genes are TRBV4-1 and TRBJ2-1; D unclear. CDR1 and CDR2 (germline): MGHRA, YSYEKL. This CDR3 has 13 amino acids. Between the trimmed V and J ends, which lost 1 base and 9 bases, there was a span of 10 bases. CDR3: CASSQAPFGEQFF. The CDR3 DNA sequence: TGCGCCAGCAGCCAAGCTCCCTTCGGTGAGCAGTTCTTC.

This clone was detected only once. The rearrangement links TRBV5-6 to TRBJ2-2; no definite D call. V dropped 0 bases and J dropped 0 bases, with 9 bases sitting between them. The CDR3 is 16 amino acids. CDR1 and CDR2 (germline): SGHDT, YYEEEE. The CDR3 DNA reads as TGTGCCAGCAGCTTGGGGCTCCAGGCGAACACCGGGGAGCTGTTTTTT. Its protein is CASSLGLQANTGELFF.

The chain combines TRBV4-3 with TRBJ1-5, with D perhaps TRBD1 (6 bases). With 1 base removed from V and 0 bases from J, the gap between germline ends came to 7 bases. Germline V gene data show CDR1 as LGHNA and CDR2 as YSLEER. The CDR3 has 15 amino acids. The CDR3 DNA follows: TGCGCCAGCAGCCAAGCAGGGGATAGCAATCAGCCCCAGCATTTT. This sequence encodes CASSQAGDSNQPQHF.

This chain links TRBV27 with TRBJ2-1; 8 bases align to TRBD2. The CDR3 is made up of 15 amino acids. Germline trimming cut 4 bases from V and 0 bases from J; bases unmatched to any gene: 2. Per germline, CDR1 MNHEY and CDR2 SMNVEV (reference sequence). CDR3 bases: TGTGCCAGCAGTTGGCGGGAGGTCTCCTACAATGAGCAGTTCTTC. This encodes CASSWREVSYNEQFF.

The V call is TRBV11-1, the J call TRBJ1-1, with a weak D call TRBD1 (5 bases). Trimming left V 5 bases short and J 4 bases short, with 14 bases between. The CDR3 has 14 amino acids. The germline V gene has CDR1 SGHAT and CDR2 FQDESV (reference sequence). The CDR3 DNA reads as TGTGCCAGCAGCATCTTCGACAGTAGCACTGAAGCTTTCTTT. It specifies CASSIFDSSTEAFF.

The V and J genes are TRBV29-1 and TRBJ1-3; tentatively, D is TRBD1 (6 bases). V lost 0 bases, J lost 4 bases, and 7 bases lay in between. The CDR3 contains 13 residues. The germline gives CDR1 SQVTM, CDR2 ANQGSEA. The CDR3 sequence is CSVEEGAGNTIYF. The CDR3 DNA reads TGCAGCGTTGAAGAGGGGGCGGGAAACACCATATATTTT.

The chain joins TRBV5-6 to TRBJ2-3; 9 nucleotides align to TRBD1. Germline values: CDR1 SGHDT, CDR2 YYEEEE. V was pared by 0 bases and J by 5 bases, with 4 bases of the junction left unmatched. This CDR3 contains 15 residues. The CDR3 DNA sequence: TGTGCCAGCAGCTTGGGACAGGGGGTGGGAGATACGCAGTATTTT. Protein sequence: CASSLGQGVGDTQYF.

The gene calls are TRBV2 and TRBJ1-1; 7 bases match TRBD1. J was trimmed by 3 bases and V by 6 bases; bases with no gene match: 10. Germline V CDR1 and CDR2: SNHLY, FYNNEI. This CDR3 comprises 15 residues. Written as DNA, the CDR3 is TGTGCCAGCAGGCAGCCGCGACAGGGCGACACTGAAGCTTTCTTT. It translates to CASRQPRQGDTEAFF.

The chain joins TRBV13 to TRBJ2-5, with D hard to call. Trimming shortened V by 0 bases and J by 7 bases, and 9 bases separated the two germline ends. From germline, CDR1 is PRHDT and CDR2 FYEKMQ (reference sequence). The CDR3 is made up of 13 amino acids. The CDR3, as DNA: TGTGCCAGCAGCTTAGGACTCCTACGGACCCAGTACTTC. Amino acid sequence: CASSLGLLRTQYF.

The chain couples TRBV27 to TRBJ1-5, with D hard to call. The CDR3 extends over 11 amino acids. Trimming took 4 bases from V and 11 from J, leaving 9 bases between them. The germline V gene encodes CDR1 MNHEY and CDR2 SMNVEV (reference sequence). The CDR3 DNA reads TGTGCCAGCAGTTCAGGTAGGACCCAGCATTTT. It encodes CASSSGRTQHF.

The CDR3 is CAISETGYQPQHF. Here the CDR3 DNA reads TGTGCCATCAGTGAGACAGGGTATCAGCCCCAGCATTTT. The rearrangement links TRBV10-3 to TRBJ1-5; perhaps TRBD1 as D (6 bases). Trimming cost V 2 bases and J 5 bases, with 7 bases left between them. This CDR3 is 13 amino acids long. Germline V gene lookup returns CDR1 ENHRY and CDR2 SYGVKD.

In DNA form, the CDR3 reads TGCGCCAGCAGCTTGGAGGTGGCTGTGAAGGGAGATACGCAGTATTTT. It codes for CASSLEVAVKGDTQYF. The chain links TRBV5-1 to TRBJ2-3; no definite D call. This CDR3 comprises 16 residues. The V and J ends lost 0 bases and 5 bases respectively, with 16 bases between them. Germline loops: CDR1 SGHRS, CDR2 YFSETQ. Looking up the rest from reference TRBV5-1 and TRBJ2-3 gives the full variable domain: KAGVTQTPRYLIKTRGQQVTLSCSPISGHRSVSWYQQTPGQGLQFLFEYFSETQRNKGNFPGRFSGRQFSNSRSEMNVSTLELGDSALYLCASSLEVAVKGDTQYFGPGTRLTVL.

For this clone: Within the sample, other DNA sequences also encode this same CDR3. The chain is built from TRBV7-9 and TRBJ1-5; D not resolved. Germline V gene data show CDR1 as SEHNR and CDR2 as FQNEAQ (reference sequence). Trimming stripped 1 base from V and 3 bases from J, with 4 bases between. The CDR3 totals 13 residues. The CDR3 loop reads CASSLGPNQPQHF. The CDR3 nucleotides are TGTGCCAGCAGCTTAGGACCCAATCAGCCCCAGCATTTT. The full variable domain, rest sourced from reference TRBV7-9 and TRBJ1-5, is DTGVSQNPRHKITKRGQNVTFRCDPISEHNRLYWYRQTLGQGPEFLTYFQNEAQLEKSRLLSDRFSAERPKGSFSTLEIQRTEQGDSAMYLCASSLGPNQPQHFGDGTRLSIL.

This clone was observed a few times. V is TRBV13 and J is TRBJ1-4, with D possibly being TRBD1 (6 bases). Trimming pared 2 bases from V and 7 bases from J, leaving 11 bases between. Germline values: CDR1 PRHDT, CDR2 FYEKMQ (reference sequence). CDR3 length equals 14 residues. The CDR3 bases are TGTGCCAGCAGCTTAAGACAGGCAATTGAAAAACTGTTTTTT. Translated, it gives CASSLRQAIEKLFF.